This is a list of T cell receptor beta chains from one sample in a study of T-cell reconstitution after alpha-beta-depleted transplantation in children. TCRdb reprocessed the PCR reads via MiXCR and lists one record per CDR3 protein. The sample includes more than 85,000 distinct CDR3 sequences, roughly 7.6% of them seen just once. The input for sequencing was PBMCs, taken before TCRalphabeta/CD19-depleted stem cell transplant. All receptors come from a boy aged 2-15 years with acute lymphoblastic leukemia, due to receive a stem cell transplant. The CDR3 runs from the conserved cysteine through the conserved F or W. D genes are given only for firm matches. Size values are once, few and many counts, or a class for expanded clones, and some rows have none.

TRBJ2-7 few 14 NA TRBV18 CASSPSSNSYEQYF TGTGCCAGCTCACCGAGTTCAAACTCCTACGAGCAGTACTTC
TRBJ2-1 few 16 TRBD2 TRBV18 CASSAPSRGGFNEQFF TGTGCCAGCTCCGCGCCTTCGCGGGGGGGCTTTAATGAGCAGTTCTTC
TRBJ2-1 many 17 TRBD2 TRBV12-3/TRBV12-4 CASRPFLAGGILNEQFF TGTGCCAGCAGACCCTTCCTAGCGGGGGGTATCTTGAATGAGCAGTTCTTC
TRBJ2-3 NA 16 NA TRBV5-1 CASSLWSARSTDTQYF TGCGCCAGCAGCTTATGGTCTGCACGGAGCACAGATACGCAGTATTTT
TRBJ2-4 NA 16 NA TRBV7-6 CASSLEAPGGLNIQYF TGTGCCAGCAGCTTAGAGGCCCCGGGCGGGTTAAACATTCAGTACTTC
TRBJ2-3 many 16 TRBD1 TRBV19 CASSESGQGRTDTQYF TGTGCCAGTAGTGAGTCGGGACAGGGTCGCACAGATACGCAGTATTTT
TRBJ2-7 few 12 NA TRBV3-1 CASSQVNNEQYF TGTGCCAGCAGCCAAGTTAACAACGAGCAGTACTTC
TRBJ2-3 many 18 TRBD2 TRBV5-1 CASSLAGLAGTRTDTQYF TGCGCCAGCAGCTTGGCCGGGCTAGCGGGGACCCGCACAGATACGCAGTATTTT
TRBJ2-5 few 14 NA TRBV12-3/TRBV12-4 CASSPTEAWETQYF TGTGCCAGCAGTCCAACCGAGGCGTGGGAGACCCAGTACTTC
TRBJ2-5 many 16 TRBD2 TRBV5-1 CASSLTAGVARETQYF TGCGCCAGCAGCTTGACAGCGGGGGTCGCGCGGGAGACCCAGTACTTC
TRBJ1-2 NA 12 NA TRBV12-3/TRBV12-4 CASSPHRDGYTF TGTGCCAGCAGTCCTCACAGGGACGGCTACACCTTC
TRBJ2-3 many 16 NA TRBV6-2/TRBV6-3 CASSSEGGSGADTQYF TGTGCCAGCAGCTCCGAGGGCGGGTCAGGGGCAGATACGCAGTATTTT
TRBJ2-7 NA 14 NA TRBV11-3 CASSLVGRAYEQYF TGTGCCAGCAGCTTAGTCGGCCGAGCCTACGAGCAGTACTTC
TRBJ2-1 many 15 NA TRBV27 CASSLWWGARPEQFF TGTGCCAGCAGTTTATGGTGGGGGGCCCGGCCGGAGCAGTTCTTC
TRBJ2-7 NA 14 NA TRBV14 CASSRQEVPYEQYF TGTGCCAGCAGCCGACAGGAAGTCCCCTACGAGCAGTACTTC
TRBJ2-1 many 19 TRBD2 TRBV7-9 CASSLVRTSGGTSYNEQFF TGTGCCAGCAGCTTAGTCCGGACTAGCGGGGGTACCTCCTACAATGAGCAGTTCTTC
TRBJ1-1 NA 15 TRBD1 TRBV12-3/TRBV12-4 CASSLLLGQGTEAFF TGTGCCAGCAGTTTATTATTGGGACAGGGGACTGAAGCTTTCTTT
TRBJ2-3 many 15 TRBD2 TRBV7-8 CASSPSGGGTDTQYF TGTGCCAGCAGCCCGAGCGGGGGAGGCACAGATACGCAGTATTTT
TRBJ2-1 many 16 TRBD2 TRBV10-1 CASSATGTRVYNEQFF TGCGCCAGCAGTGCTACCGGGACTAGGGTTTACAATGAGCAGTTCTTC
TRBJ2-6 few 16 NA TRBV20-1 CSARETGSSGANVLTF TGCAGTGCTAGAGAGACGGGGAGCTCTGGGGCCAACGTCCTGACTTTC
TRBJ2-4 NA 13 NA TRBV7-3 CASSLTTRNIQYF TGTGCCAGCAGCTTAACGACCAGAAACATTCAGTACTTC
TRBJ2-3 few 16 TRBD2 TRBV11-2 CASSLQSGGLTDTQYF TGTGCCAGCAGCTTACAAAGCGGGGGCCTCACAGATACGCAGTATTTT
TRBJ2-7 NA 16 NA TRBV7-9 CASSLATGYGSYEQYF TGTGCCAGCAGCTTAGCGACGGGATATGGGTCCTACGAGCAGTACTTC
TRBJ1-6 many 12 NA TRBV20-1 CSARHRVPTLHF TGCAGTGCTAGACATAGGGTCCCGACCCTCCACTTT
TRBJ2-4 NA 16 NA TRBV2 CASNPAGPLAKNIQYF TGTGCCAGCAACCCGGCGGGTCCTTTAGCCAAAAACATTCAGTACTTC
TRBJ2-1 many 17 TRBD2 TRBV5-1 CASSFLSGGPRIHEQFF TGCGCCAGCAGCTTCTTATCGGGGGGGCCTAGGATCCATGAGCAGTTCTTC